Below are 11 T cell receptor beta chains sequenced from a single sample in a study of identical twins. A single record per CDR3 protein comes from TCRdb applying MiXCR to the 5' RACE reads. The sample carries roughly 720,000 distinct CDR3 sequences, 15% to 20% recorded once. The sample also formed part of further work on T cells expressing NK-cell markers.

Sequences were obtained from PBMCs. The origin of the receptors is a woman aged 18-29 years in good health.

This chain connects TRBV10-3 to TRBJ2-3; D might be TRBD2 (6 bases). Trimming took off 7 bases at V and 2 bases at J, with 19 bases between the two ends. Per germline, CDR1 ENHRY and CDR2 SYGVKD. The CDR3 runs to 16 residues. The CDR3, as DNA: TGTGCCATCAAACGAGGCGGCGGGGAAACCACAGATACGCAGTATTTT. Its translation: CAIKRGGGETTDTQYF.

This clonotype was picked up many times. The CDR3: CASSDGQGQPQHF. The CDR3 DNA sequence: TGTGCCAGCAGCGATGGACAGGGTCAGCCCCAGCATTTT. This chain links TRBV4-2 with TRBJ1-5; 8 bases agree with TRBD1. V lost 5 bases and J lost 6; bases outside the gene matches: 3. The CDR3 consists of 13 residues. Germline CDR1 is LGHNA and CDR2 is YNFKEQ.

In DNA, the CDR3 is TGTGCCAGCAGCTTCGAAGATAGTCTATCCTACGAGCAGTACTTC. Amino acids: CASSFEDSLSYEQYF. The chain couples TRBV5-5 to TRBJ2-7; no clear D. V was clipped by 2 bases and J by 1 base, with 13 bases between them. CDR3 length: 15 amino acids. Germline loops: CDR1 SGHKS, CDR2 YYEKEE (reference sequence). Looking up the rest from reference TRBV5-5 and TRBJ2-7 gives the full variable domain: DAGVTQSPTHLIKTRGQQVTLRCSPISGHKSVSWYQQVLGQGPQFIFQYYEKEERGRGNFPDRFSARQFPNYSSELNVNALLLGDSALYLCASSFEDSLSYEQYFGPGTRLTVT.

This clonotype was found a few times. The chain links TRBV4-3 to TRBJ1-5, with D maybe TRBD1 (6 bases). The germline V and J ends were trimmed by 4 bases and 0 bases, with 16 bases remaining between them. There are 17 residues in the CDR3. The germline V gene encodes CDR1 LGHNA and CDR2 YSLEER. The CDR3 reads CASSLTWTEYSNQPQHF. CDR3 bases: TGCGCCAGCAGCCTGACCTGGACAGAGTATAGCAATCAGCCCCAGCATTTT.

The rearrangement links TRBV7-2 to TRBJ2-1, with D perhaps assigned TRBD1 or TRBD2 (5 bases each). This CDR3 contains 15 residues. Germline CDR1 reads SGHTA; CDR2 reads FQGNSA. The V gene lost 7 bases and the J gene lost 2 bases, with 15 bases spanning the gap. CDR3 sequence (DNA): TGTGCCAGCACCATATTTCAGGGACCCTACAATGAGCAGTTCTTC. As protein: CASTIFQGPYNEQFF.

This clonotype has more than one count but fewer than ten. CDR3 bases: TGTGCCAGCAGTTTACTAGCGGGAGATGTCACAGATACGCAGTATTTT. Protein product: CASSLLAGDVTDTQYF. The chain recombines TRBV27 with TRBJ2-3, with 10 bases identical to TRBD2. Germline V gene sequence: CDR1 MNHEY, CDR2 SMNVEV (reference sequence). The CDR3 consists of 16 residues. J lost 2 bases, V lost 2 bases, and 4 bases had no gene match.

The V call is TRBV5-8, the J call TRBJ1-4; TRBD1 might be the D (6 bases). Germline V gene sequence: CDR1 SGHTS, CDR2 YDEGEE. The CDR3 has 16 residues. Trimming removed 4 bases from V and 8 bases from J, with 21 bases in between. The CDR3 here is CASSPTPGMGGEKLFF. CDR3 DNA: TGTGCCAGCAGCCCTACCCCTGGTATGGGGGGCGAAAAACTGTTTTTT.

V and J are TRBV11-1 and TRBJ2-5, with D uncertain. The CDR3 is 19 amino acids. Germline CDR1 SGHAT, CDR2 FQDESV (reference sequence). Trimming took off 4 bases at V and 0 bases at J, with 24 bases between the two ends. The CDR3 DNA reads as TGTGCCAGCAGCTCGTGGGCTTGGATTCGCGAGAGGTACCAAGAGACCCAGTACTTC. The encoded protein is CASSSWAWIRERYQETQYF.

The genes are TRBV7-9 and TRBJ2-5; D not resolved. Trimming removed 2 bases from V and 5 bases from J, with 6 bases in between. This CDR3 contains 12 residues. Germline loops: CDR1 SEHNR, CDR2 FQNEAQ (reference sequence). Here the CDR3 reads CASSLSLETQYF. The CDR3, as DNA: TGTGCCAGCAGCTTATCCCTGGAGACCCAGTACTTC.

The chain is built from TRBV20-1 and TRBJ2-3, with 11 bases matching TRBD2. Unmatched junction bases numbered 7, after V lost 5 bases and J lost 6 bases. Germline CDR1 and CDR2: DFQATT and SNEGSKA (reference sequence). This CDR3 contains 14 residues. CDR3 sequence reads: CSAVTSGVSDTQYF. The CDR3 coding sequence is TGCAGTGCTGTGACTAGCGGGGTATCCGATACGCAGTATTTT.

The chain employs TRBV9 and TRBJ2-1; the match to TRBD2 covers 10 bases. Germline loops: CDR1 SGDLS, CDR2 YYNGEE. J was trimmed by 1 base and V by 4 bases; bases with no gene match: 5. The CDR3 sequence is 16 residues long. The CDR3 nucleotides read TGTGCCAGCAGCACCCAAGCGGGAGGGTCCTACAATGAGCAGTTCTTC. It translates to CASSTQAGGSYNEQFF. Based on the CDR3 plus reference TRBV9 and TRBJ2-1, the full variable domain is DSGVTQTPKHLITATGQRVTLRCSPRSGDLSVYWYQQSLDQGLQFLIQYYNGEERAKGNILERFSAQQFPDLHSELNLSSLELGDSALYFCASSTQAGGSYNEQFFGPGTRLTVL.